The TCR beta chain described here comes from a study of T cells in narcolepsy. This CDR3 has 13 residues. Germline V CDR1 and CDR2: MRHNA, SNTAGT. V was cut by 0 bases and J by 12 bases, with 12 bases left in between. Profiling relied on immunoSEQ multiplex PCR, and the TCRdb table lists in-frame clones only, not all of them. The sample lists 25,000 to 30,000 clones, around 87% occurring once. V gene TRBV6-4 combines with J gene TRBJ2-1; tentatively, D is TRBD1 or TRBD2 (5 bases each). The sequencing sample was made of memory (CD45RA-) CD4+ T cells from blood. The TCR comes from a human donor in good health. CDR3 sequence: CASSDSGVTGQFF. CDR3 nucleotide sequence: TGTGCCAGCAGTGACTCGGGGGTCACGGGGCAGTTCTTC.